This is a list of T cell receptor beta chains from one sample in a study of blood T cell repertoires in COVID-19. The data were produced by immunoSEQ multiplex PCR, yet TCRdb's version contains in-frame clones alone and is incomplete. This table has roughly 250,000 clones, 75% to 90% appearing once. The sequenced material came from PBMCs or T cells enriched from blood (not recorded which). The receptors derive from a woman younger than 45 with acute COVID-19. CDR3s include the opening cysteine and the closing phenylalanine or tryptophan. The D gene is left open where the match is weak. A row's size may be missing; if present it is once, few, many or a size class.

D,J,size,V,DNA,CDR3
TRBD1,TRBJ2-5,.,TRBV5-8,TGTGCCAGCAGCTTGGGGGACAGGGGTTGGAAAGAGACCCAGTACTTC,CASSLGDRGWKETQYF
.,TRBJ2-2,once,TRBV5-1,TGCGCCAGCAGCCCCTACTTGGCGGACCCCCAGGGCACCGGGGAGCTGTTTTTT,CASSPYLADPQGTGELFF
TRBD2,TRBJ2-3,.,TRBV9,TGTGCCAGCAGCGTAGCCGGGGGGTCTAGCACAGATACGCAGTATTTT,CASSVAGGSSTDTQYF
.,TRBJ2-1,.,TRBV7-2,TGTGCCAGCAGCTTAGCTGCAGTGGGACACGGTTACAATGAGCAGTTCTTC,CASSLAAVGHGYNEQFF
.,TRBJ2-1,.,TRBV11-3,TGTGCCAGCAGCTTAGGGGGGGACTATGAGCAGTTCTTC,CASSLGGDYEQFF
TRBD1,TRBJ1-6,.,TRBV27,TGTGCCAGCAGTTTTAGGACAGGAAATTCACCCCTCCACTTT,CASSFRTGNSPLHF
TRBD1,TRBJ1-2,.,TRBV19,TGTGCCAGTAGTATTCAAGACAGGGGGATCTATAGCTACACCTTC,CASSIQDRGIYSYTF
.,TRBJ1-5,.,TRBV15,TGTGCCACCAGCCCCCCTGATCAGTTGCAGCCCCAGCATTTT,CATSPPDQLQPQHF
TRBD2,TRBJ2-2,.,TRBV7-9,TGTGCCAGCAGCTCCCTGGGAGGGACCACCGGGGAGCTGTTTTTT,CASSSLGGTTGELFF
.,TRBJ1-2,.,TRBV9,TGTGCCAGCAGCGTAGGGACCGGGGAGGTTGGCTATGGCTACACCTTC,CASSVGTGEVGYGYTF
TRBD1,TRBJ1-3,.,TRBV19,TGTGCCAGTAGTTCCCCGGGACAGGCGGCCTCTAACACCATATATTTT,CASSSPGQAASNTIYF
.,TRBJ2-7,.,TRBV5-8,TGTGCCAGCAGCCCGTCGCAATTAAGGTCTACAGGGATTCGGAACGAGCAGTACTTC,CASSPSQLRSTGIRNEQYF
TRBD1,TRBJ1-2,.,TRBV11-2,TGTGCCAGCAGCGATGGCAGGGGGGTCTATGGCTACACCTTC,CASSDGRGVYGYTF
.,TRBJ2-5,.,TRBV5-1,TGCGCCAGCAGCTTGGGCCAGGGCCCAGAGACCCAGTACTTC,CASSLGQGPETQYF
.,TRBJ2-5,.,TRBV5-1,TGCGCCAGCAGCTTGGGCCTACTCGGGGAGACCCAGTACTTC,CASSLGLLGETQYF
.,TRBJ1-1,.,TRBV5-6,TGTGCCAGCAGCTTCTTTCACAGGGAGAACACTGAAGCTTTCTTT,CASSFFHRENTEAFF
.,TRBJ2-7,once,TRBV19,TGTGCCAGTAGTATATCGGGAGTGGGCCTTTACGAGCAGTACTTC,CASSISGVGLYEQYF
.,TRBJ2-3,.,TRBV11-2,TGTGCCAGCAGCCCCAATCAGCGGTTCGATACGCAGTATTTT,CASSPNQRFDTQYF
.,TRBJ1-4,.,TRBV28,TGTGCCAGCAGTCTCTGGACAACCGGAAATGAAAAACTGTTTTTT,CASSLWTTGNEKLFF
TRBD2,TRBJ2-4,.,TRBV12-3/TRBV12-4,TGTGCCAGCAGTTCGGGCGGGGGGAACATTCAGTACTTC,CASSSGGGNIQYF
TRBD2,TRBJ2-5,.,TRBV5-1,TGCGCCAGCAGCTTGGCGCGGGGGGCACGGCAAGAGACCCAGTACTTC,CASSLARGARQETQYF
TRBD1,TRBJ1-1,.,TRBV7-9,TGTGCCAGCAGCTTAAACAGGGGGCCAACTGAAGCTTTCTTT,CASSLNRGPTEAFF
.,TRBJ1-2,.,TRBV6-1,TGTGCCAGCAGTGAAGGGAGACCGTATGGCTACACCTTC,CASSEGRPYGYTF
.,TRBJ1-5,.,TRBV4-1,TGCGCCAGCAGCCAAGAGACAGGCAATCAGCCCCAGCATTTT,CASSQETGNQPQHF
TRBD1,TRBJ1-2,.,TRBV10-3,TGTGCCATCAGTGATGGGACAGGGCCCAACTATGGCTACACCTTC,CAISDGTGPNYGYTF
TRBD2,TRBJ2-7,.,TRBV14,TGTGCCAGCAGCCTTTTAGCGGGAGGGTCCTACGAGCAGTACTTC,CASSLLAGGSYEQYF
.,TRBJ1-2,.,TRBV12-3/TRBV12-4,TGTGCCAGCAGGCTCGGCGGGCACCGCGGCTACACCTTC,CASRLGGHRGYTF
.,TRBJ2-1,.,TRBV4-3,TGCGCCAGCAGCCAGGAGACTAGAGGGGAGCAGTTCTTC,CASSQETRGEQFF
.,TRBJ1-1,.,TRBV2,TGTGCCACCCGGGGGAACACTGAAGCTTTCTTT,CATRGNTEAFF
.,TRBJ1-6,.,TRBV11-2,TGTGCCAGCAGCCCCCCCCGGGACATCGTGAGCTCCTATAATTCACCCCTCCACTTT,CASSPPRDIVSSYNSPLHF
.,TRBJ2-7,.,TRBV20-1,TGCAGTGCTATCACGGGATACGAGCAGTACTTC,CSAITGYEQYF
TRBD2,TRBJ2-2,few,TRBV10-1,TGCGCCAGCAGTGCGAGGCTAGCGGGGGTCATGAACACCGGGGAGCTGTTTTTT,CASSARLAGVMNTGELFF
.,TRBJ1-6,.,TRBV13,TGTGCCAGCAGCTTAGGACAGGGAAGTAATTCACCCCTCCACTTT,CASSLGQGSNSPLHF
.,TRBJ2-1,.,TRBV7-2,TGTGCCAGCAGCTTATTTGAGGTCTACAATGAGCAGTTCTTC,CASSLFEVYNEQFF
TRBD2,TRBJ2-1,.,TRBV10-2,TGCGCCAGCAGCCCCGGCGGGGGGCCCAAAGACGAGCAGTTCTTC,CASSPGGGPKDEQFF
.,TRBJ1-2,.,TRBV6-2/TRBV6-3,TGTGCCAGCAGTTACTCGAAAAGGGAAACCCCTATGTCGGGAGGCTACACCTTC,CASSYSKRETPMSGGYTF
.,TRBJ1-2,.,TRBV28,TGTGCCAGCAGTTTTAGGTTGTCGGGTGGCTACACCTTC,CASSFRLSGGYTF
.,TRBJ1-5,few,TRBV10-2,TGCGCCAGCGGGCCAGACAATCAGCCCCAGCATTTT,CASGPDNQPQHF
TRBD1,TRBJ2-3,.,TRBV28,TGTGCCACGCAATCCGGACAGGGGGGCTCTCGTGATACGCAGTATTTT,CATQSGQGGSRDTQYF